This T cell receptor (beta chain) was retrieved from a study of radiation and T cells in renal cell carcinoma. Assay used: immunoSEQ multiplex PCR; TCRdb lists only in-frame clones, some missing. The sample includes around 99,000 clones, 65% to 90% of them seen just once. Documented time point: blood 4 weeks post-SBRT, at nephrectomy. Sample treatment: 15 Gy SBRT to primary tumor, nephrectomy 4 weeks later. The germline V and J ends were trimmed by 3 bases and 6 bases, with 9 bases remaining between them. The CDR3 length is 13 residues. CDR1 MNHEY and CDR2 SMNVEV come from the germline V gene (reference sequence).

The sequenced sample was blood, obtained from a patient whose treatment included radiotherapy and nephrectomy. This chain links TRBV27 with TRBJ2-1; a possible D gene is TRBD2 (6 bases). This TCR came from a man aged 60-69 years with renal cell carcinoma. CDR3 loop: CASSLGLFNEQFF. As DNA, the CDR3 is TGTGCCAGCAGTTTGGGACTGTTCAATGAGCAGTTCTTC.